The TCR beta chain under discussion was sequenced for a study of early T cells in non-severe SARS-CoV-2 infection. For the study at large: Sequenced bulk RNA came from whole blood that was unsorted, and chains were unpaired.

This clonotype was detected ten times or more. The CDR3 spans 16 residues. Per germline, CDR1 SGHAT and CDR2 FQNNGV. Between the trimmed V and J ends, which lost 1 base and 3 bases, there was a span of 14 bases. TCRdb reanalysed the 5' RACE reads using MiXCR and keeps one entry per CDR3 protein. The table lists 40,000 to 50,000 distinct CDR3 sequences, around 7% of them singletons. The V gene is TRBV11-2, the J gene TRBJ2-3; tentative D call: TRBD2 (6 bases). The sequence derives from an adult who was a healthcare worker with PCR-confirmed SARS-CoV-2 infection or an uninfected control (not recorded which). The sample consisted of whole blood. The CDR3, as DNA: TGTGCCAGCAGCTTAGTAGGAGCGGGCCCGACAGATACGCAGTATTTT. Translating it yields CASSLVGAGPTDTQYF. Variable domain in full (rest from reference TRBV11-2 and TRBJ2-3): EAGVAQSPRYKIIEKRQSVAFWCNPISGHATLYWYQQILGQGPKLLIQFQNNGVVDDSQLPKDRFSAERLKGVDSTLKIQPAKLEDSAVYLCASSLVGAGPTDTQYFGPGTRLTVL.